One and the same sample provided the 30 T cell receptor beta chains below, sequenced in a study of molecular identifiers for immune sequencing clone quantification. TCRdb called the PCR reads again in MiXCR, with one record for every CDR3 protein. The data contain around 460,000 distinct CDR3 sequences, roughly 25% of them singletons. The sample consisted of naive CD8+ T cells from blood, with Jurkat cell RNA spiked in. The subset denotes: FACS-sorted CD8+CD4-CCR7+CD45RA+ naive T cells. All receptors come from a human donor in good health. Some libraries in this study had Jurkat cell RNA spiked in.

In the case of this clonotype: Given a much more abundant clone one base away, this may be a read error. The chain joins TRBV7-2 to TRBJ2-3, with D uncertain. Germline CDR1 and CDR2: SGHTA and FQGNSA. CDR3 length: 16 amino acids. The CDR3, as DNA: TGTGCCAGCAGCTTAGAGACAACGACCAGCACAGATATGCAGTATTTT. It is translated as CASSLETTTSTDMQYF.

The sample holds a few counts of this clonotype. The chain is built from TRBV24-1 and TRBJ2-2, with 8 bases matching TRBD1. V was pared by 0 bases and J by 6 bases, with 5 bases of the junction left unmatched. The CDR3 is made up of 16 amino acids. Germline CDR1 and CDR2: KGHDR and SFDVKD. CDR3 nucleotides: TGTGCCACCAGTGATTTGCAGGGGGCGAGCTCCGGGGAGCTGTTTTTT. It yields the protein CATSDLQGASSGELFF.

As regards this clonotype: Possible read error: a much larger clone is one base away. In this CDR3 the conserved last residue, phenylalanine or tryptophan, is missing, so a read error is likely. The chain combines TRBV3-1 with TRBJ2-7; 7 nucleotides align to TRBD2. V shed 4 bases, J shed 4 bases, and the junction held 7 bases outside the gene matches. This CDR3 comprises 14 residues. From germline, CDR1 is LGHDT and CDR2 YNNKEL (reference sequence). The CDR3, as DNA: TGTGCCAGCAGCCTCCCGGGACTAAAATACGAGCAGTACCTC. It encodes CASSLPGLKYEQYL.

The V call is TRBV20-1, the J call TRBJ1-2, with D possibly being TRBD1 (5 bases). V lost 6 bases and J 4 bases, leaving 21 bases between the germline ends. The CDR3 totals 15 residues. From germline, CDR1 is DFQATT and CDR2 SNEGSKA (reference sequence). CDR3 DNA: TGCAGTGCCTATGCCTACCAGGGCGTTCTCTATGGCTACACCTTC. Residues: CSAYAYQGVLYGYTF.

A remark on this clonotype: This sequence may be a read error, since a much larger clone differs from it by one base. CDR3 coding DNA: TGTGCCAGCAGCGACCGGGACAGCCGATTGAACACTGAAGCTTTCTTT. Translating it yields CASSDRDSRLNTEAFF. The chain joins TRBV7-2 to TRBJ1-1, with 7 nucleotides matching TRBD1. J lost 0 bases, V lost 5 bases, and 9 bases had no gene match. Germline values: CDR1 SGHTA, CDR2 FQGNSA. The CDR3 consists of 16 residues.

The CDR3 is CSAPTSGDPQETQYF. The CDR3 nucleotides are TGCAGTGCCCCTACTAGCGGAGACCCTCAAGAGACCCAGTACTTC. The chain has TRBV20-1 and TRBJ2-5; 8 bases are a match to TRBD2. The CDR3 runs 15 residues. The trim removed 6 bases at V and 2 bases at J, leaving 11 bases unmatched. Germline V gene lookup returns CDR1 DFQATT and CDR2 SNEGSKA (reference sequence).

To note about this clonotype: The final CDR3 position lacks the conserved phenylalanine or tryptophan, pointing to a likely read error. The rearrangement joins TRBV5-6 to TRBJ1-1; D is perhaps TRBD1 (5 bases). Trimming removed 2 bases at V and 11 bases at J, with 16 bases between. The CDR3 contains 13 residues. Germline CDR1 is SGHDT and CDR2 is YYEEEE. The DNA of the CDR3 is TGTGCCAGCAGCTTCTGGGGGACCTTCTCCGCTTTCTAT. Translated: CASSFWGTFSAFY.

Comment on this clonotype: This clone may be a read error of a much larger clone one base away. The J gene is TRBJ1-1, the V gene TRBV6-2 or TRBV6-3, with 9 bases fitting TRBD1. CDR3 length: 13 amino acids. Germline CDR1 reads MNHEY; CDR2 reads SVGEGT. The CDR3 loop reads CASRQGAGTEAYF. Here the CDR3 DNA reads TGTGCCAGCAGACAGGGGGCCGGCACTGAAGCTTACTTT.

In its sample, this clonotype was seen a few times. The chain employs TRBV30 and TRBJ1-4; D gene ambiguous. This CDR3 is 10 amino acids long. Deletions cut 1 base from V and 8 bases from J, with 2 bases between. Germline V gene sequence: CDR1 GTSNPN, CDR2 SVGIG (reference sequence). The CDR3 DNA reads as TGTGCCTGGAGTGGCGAAAAACTGTTTTTT. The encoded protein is CAWSGEKLFF.

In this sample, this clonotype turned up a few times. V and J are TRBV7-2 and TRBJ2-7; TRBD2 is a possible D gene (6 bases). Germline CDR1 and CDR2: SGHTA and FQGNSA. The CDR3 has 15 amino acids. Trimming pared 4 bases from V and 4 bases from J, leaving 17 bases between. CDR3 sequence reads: CASSYTAGTWYEQYF. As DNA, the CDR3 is TGTGCCAGCAGCTACACGGCGGGAACGTGGTACGAGCAGTACTTC.

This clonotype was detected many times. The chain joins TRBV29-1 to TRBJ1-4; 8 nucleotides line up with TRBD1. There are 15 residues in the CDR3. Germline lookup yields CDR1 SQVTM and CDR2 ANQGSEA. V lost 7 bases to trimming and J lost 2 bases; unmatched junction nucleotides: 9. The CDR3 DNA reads TGCAGCGCCACAACACGACAGGGGACTAATGAAAAACTGTTTTTT. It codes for CSATTRQGTNEKLFF.

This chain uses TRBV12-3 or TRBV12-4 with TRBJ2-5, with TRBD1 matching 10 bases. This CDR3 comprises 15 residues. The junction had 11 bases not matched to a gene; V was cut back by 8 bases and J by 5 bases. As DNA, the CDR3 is TGTGCCAGCGCCCCGGGACAGGGGTCCTCGGAGACCCAGTACTTC. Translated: CASAPGQGSSETQYF.

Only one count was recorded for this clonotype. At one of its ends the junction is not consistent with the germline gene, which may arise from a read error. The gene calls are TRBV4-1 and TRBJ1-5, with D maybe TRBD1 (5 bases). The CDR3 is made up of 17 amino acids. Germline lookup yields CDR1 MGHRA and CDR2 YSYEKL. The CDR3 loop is CARSHTLRDDSNQPQHF. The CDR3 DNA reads TGCGCCCGCAGCCATACCCTCCGGGACGATAGCAATCAGCCCCAGCATTTT.

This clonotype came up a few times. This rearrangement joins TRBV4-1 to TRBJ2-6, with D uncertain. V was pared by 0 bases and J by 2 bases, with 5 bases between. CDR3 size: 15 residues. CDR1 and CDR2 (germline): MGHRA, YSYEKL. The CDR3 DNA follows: TGCGCCAGCAGCCAAGATCAGGCTGGGGCCAACGTCCTGACTTTC. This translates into CASSQDQAGANVLTF.

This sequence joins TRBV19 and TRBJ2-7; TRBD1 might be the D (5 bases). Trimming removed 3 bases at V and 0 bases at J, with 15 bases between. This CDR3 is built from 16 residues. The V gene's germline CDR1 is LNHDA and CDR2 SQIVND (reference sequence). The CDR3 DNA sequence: TGTGCCAGTAGTATTATGTGGGGCAGCCCCTCCTACGAGCAGTACTTC. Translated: CASSIMWGSPSYEQYF.

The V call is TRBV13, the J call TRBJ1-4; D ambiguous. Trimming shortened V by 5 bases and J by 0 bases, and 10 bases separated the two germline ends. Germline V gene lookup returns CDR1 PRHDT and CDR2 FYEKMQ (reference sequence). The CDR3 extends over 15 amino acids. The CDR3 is CASSATAATNEKLFF. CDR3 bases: TGTGCCAGCAGCGCGACGGCGGCAACTAATGAAAAACTGTTTTTT.

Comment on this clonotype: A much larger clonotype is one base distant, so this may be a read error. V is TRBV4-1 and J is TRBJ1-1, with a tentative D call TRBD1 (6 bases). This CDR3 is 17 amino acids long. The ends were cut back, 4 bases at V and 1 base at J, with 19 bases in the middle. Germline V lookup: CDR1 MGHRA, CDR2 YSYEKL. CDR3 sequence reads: CASSLQGVLARNTEAFF. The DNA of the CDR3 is TGCGCCAGCAGCCTACAGGGAGTCCTTGCCCGGAACACTGAAGCTTTCTTT.

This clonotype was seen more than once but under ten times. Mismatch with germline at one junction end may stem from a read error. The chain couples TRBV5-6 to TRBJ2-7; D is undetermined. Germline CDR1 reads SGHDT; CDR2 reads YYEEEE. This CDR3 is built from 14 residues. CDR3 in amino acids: CASSLWTSFYVQYF. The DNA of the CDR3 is TGTGCCAGCAGCTTGTGGACCTCTTTTTACGTGCAGTACTTC.

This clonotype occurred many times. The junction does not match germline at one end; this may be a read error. CDR3 region: CASSPGSRELAPNTGELFF. The CDR3 DNA follows: TGTGCTAGCAGCCCCGGATCGAGGGAGCTAGCCCCGAACACCGGGGAGCTGTTTTTT. This chain links TRBV7-7 with TRBJ2-2, with D possibly TRBD2 on 5 matching bases. Germline CDR1 SSHAT, CDR2 FNYEAQ (reference sequence). This CDR3 contains 19 residues.

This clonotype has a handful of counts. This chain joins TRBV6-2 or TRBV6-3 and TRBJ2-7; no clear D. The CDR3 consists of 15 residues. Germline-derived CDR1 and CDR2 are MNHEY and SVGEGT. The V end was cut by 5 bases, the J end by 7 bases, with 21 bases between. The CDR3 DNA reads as TGTGCCAGCAGTCCCGGCGCTCCGCCACCCTGGGAGCAGTACTTC. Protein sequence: CASSPGAPPPWEQYF.

The CDR3 sequence: CASSTWTETNTEAFF. The CDR3 DNA follows: TGTGCCAGCAGTACTTGGACAGAGACGAACACTGAAGCTTTCTTT. The V call is TRBV27, the J call TRBJ1-1; a weak D match, TRBD1 (6 bases). This CDR3 contains 15 residues. The V and J ends lost 5 bases and 1 base respectively, with 14 bases between them. The germline V gene has CDR1 MNHEY and CDR2 SMNVEV (reference sequence).

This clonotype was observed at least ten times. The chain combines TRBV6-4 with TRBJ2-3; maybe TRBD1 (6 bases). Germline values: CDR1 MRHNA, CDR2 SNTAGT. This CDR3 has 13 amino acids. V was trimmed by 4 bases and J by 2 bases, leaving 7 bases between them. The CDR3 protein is CASSGGPTDTQYF. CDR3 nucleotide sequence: TGTGCCAGCAGTGGGGGGCCCACAGATACGCAGTATTTT.

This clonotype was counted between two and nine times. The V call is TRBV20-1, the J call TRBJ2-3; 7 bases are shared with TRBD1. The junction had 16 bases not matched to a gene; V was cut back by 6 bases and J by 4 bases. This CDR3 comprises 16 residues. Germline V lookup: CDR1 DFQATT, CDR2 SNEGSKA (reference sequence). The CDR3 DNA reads TGCAGTGCCCCTAGTCCCCAGGGGGTACAAGCAGATACGCAGTATTTT. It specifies CSAPSPQGVQADTQYF.

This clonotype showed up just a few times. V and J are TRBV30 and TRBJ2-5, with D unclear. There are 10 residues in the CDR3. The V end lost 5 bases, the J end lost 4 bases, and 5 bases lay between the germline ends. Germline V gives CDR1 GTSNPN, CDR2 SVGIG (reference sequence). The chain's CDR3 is CAWQLETQYF. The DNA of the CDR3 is TGTGCCTGGCAGTTAGAGACCCAGTACTTC.

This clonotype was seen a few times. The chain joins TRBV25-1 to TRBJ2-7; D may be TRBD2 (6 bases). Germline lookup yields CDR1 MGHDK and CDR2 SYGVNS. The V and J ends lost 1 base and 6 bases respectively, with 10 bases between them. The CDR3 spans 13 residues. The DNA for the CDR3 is TGTGCCAGCAGTGAATGGACTAACCCCGAGCAGTACTTC. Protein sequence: CASSEWTNPEQYF.

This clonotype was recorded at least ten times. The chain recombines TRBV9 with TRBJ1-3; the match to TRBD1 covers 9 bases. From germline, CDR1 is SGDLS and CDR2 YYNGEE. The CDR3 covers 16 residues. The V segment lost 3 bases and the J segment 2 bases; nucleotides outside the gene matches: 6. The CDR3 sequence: CASSEGQGLPGNTIYF. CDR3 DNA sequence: TGTGCCAGCAGCGAGGGACAGGGTCTTCCTGGAAACACCATATATTTT.

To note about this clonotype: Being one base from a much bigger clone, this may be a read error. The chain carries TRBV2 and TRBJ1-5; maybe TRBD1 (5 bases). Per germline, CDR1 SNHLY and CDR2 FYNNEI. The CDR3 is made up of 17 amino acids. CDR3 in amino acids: CASSESIAGTINKPQHF. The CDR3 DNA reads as TGTGCCAGCAGTGAAAGCATCGCCGGGACGATCAATAAGCCCCAGCATTTT.

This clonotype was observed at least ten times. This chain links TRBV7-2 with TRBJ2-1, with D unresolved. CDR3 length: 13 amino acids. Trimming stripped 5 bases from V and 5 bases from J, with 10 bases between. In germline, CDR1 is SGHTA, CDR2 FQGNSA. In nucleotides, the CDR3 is TGTGCCAGCAGCGCCACGGGCCACAATGAGCAGTTCTTC. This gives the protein CASSATGHNEQFF.

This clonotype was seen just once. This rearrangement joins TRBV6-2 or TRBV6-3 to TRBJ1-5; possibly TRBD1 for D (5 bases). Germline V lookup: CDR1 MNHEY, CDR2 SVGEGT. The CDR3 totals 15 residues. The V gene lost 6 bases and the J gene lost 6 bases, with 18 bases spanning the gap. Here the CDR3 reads CASSPTWDEAQPQHF. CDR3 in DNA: TGTGCCAGCAGCCCTACTTGGGACGAAGCTCAGCCCCAGCATTTT.

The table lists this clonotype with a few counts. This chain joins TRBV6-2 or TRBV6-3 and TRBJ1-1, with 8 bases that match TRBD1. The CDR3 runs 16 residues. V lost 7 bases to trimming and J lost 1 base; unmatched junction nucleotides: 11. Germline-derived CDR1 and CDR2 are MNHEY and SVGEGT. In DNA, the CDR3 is TGTGCCAGCATCAACACAGGGGGGGCTCCGAACACTGAAGCTTTCTTT. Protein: CASINTGGAPNTEAFF.